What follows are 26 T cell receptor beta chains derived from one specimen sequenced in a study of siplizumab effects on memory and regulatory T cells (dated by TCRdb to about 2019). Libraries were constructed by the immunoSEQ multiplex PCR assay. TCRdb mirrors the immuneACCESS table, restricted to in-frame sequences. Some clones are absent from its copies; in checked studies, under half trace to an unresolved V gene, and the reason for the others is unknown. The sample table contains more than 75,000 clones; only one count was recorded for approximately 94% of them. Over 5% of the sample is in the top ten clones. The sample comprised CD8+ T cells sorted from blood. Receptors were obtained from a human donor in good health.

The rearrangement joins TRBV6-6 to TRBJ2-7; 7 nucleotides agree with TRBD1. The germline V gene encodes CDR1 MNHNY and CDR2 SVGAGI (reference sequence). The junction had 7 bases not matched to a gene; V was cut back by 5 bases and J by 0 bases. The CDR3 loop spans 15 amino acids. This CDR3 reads CASSAGQDFSYEQYF. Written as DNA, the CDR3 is TGTGCCAGCAGTGCCGGACAGGACTTCTCCTACGAGCAGTACTTC.

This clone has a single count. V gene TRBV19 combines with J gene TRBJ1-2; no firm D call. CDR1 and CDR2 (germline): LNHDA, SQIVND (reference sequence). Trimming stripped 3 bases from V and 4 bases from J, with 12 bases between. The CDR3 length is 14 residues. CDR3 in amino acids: CASSMTTAAYGYTF. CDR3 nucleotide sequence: TGTGCCAGTAGTATGACGACGGCCGCCTATGGCTACACCTTC.

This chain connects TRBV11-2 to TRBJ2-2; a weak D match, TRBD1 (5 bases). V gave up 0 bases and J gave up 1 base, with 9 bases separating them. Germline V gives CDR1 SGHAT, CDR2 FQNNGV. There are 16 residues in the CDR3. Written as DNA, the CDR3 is TGTGCCAGCAGCTTAGATGCAGGGTGGAACACCGGGGAGCTGTTTTTT. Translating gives CASSLDAGWNTGELFF.

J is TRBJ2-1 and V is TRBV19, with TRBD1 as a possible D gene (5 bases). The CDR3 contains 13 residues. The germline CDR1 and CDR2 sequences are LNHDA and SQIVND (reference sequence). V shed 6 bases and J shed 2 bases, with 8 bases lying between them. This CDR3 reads CASSMGPYNEQFF. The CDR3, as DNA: TGTGCCAGTAGCATGGGGCCCTACAATGAGCAGTTCTTC.

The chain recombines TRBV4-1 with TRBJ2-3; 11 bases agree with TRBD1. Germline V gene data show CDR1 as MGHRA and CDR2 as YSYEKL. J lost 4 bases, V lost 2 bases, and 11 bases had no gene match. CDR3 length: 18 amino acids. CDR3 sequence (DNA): TGCGCCAGCAGCCAACCTCGTGGGGGACAGGGGGACCCAGATACGCAGTATTTT. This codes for CASSQPRGGQGDPDTQYF.

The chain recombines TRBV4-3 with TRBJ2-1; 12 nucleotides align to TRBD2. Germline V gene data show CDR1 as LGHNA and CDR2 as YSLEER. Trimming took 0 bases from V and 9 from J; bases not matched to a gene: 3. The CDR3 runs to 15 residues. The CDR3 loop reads CASSQDKTSGSEQFF. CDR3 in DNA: TGCGCCAGCAGCCAAGATAAGACTAGCGGGAGTGAGCAGTTCTTC.

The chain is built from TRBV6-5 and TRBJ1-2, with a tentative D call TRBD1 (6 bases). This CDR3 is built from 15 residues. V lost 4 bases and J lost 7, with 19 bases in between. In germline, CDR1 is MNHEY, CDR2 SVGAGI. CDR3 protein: CASSSPGEMASGYTF. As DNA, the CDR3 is TGTGCCAGCAGTTCCCCAGGGGAGATGGCTAGTGGCTACACCTTC.

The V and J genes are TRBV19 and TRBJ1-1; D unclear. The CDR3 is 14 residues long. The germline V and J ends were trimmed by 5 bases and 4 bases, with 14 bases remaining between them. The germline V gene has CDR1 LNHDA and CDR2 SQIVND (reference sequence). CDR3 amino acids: CASSFIGGPTEAFF. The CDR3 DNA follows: TGTGCCAGTAGTTTTATCGGAGGGCCCACTGAAGCTTTCTTT.

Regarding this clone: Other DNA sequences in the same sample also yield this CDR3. The CDR3 coding sequence is TGCGCCAGCAGCTTGGGGGTAGCGGGGGGGCGCTCCTACAATGAGCAGTTCTTC. Its translation is CASSLGVAGGRSYNEQFF. The chain combines TRBV5-1 with TRBJ2-1; 11 nucleotides match TRBD2. The CDR3 extends over 18 amino acids. V lost 0 bases to trimming and J lost 0 bases; unmatched junction nucleotides: 5. The germline CDR1 and CDR2 sequences are SGHRS and YFSETQ.

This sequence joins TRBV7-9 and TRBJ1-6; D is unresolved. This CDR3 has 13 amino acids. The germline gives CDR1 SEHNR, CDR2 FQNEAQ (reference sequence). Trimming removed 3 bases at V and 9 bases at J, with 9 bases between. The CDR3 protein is CASSLLTGSPLHF. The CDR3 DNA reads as TGTGCCAGCAGCTTGTTAACTGGTTCACCCCTCCACTTT.

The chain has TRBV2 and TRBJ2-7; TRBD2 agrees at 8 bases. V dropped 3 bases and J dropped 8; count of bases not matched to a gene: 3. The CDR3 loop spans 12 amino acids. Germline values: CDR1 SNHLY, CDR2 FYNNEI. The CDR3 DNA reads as TGTGCCAGCAGTGATGAGCGGGAGAAGCAGTACTTC. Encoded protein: CASSDEREKQYF. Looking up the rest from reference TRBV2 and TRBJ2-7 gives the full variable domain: EPEVTQTPSHQVTQMGQEVILRCVPISNHLYFYWYRQILGQKVEFLVSFYNNEISEKSEIFDDQFSVERPDGSNFTLKIRSTKLEDSAMYFCASSDEREKQYFGPGTRLTVT.

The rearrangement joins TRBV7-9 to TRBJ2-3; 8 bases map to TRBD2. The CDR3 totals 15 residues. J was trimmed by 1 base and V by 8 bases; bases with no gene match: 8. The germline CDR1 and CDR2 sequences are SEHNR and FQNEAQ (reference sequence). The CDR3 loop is CASLSLREGTDTQYF. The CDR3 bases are TGTGCCAGCCTCAGTTTGCGGGAGGGCACAGATACGCAGTATTTT.

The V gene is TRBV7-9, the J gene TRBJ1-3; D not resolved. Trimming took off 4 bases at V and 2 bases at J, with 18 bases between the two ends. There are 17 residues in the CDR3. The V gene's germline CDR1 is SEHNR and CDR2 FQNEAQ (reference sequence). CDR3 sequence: CASSSEPAGKTGNTIYF. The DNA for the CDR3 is TGTGCCAGCAGCTCAGAGCCGGCCGGGAAAACTGGAAACACCATATATTTT.

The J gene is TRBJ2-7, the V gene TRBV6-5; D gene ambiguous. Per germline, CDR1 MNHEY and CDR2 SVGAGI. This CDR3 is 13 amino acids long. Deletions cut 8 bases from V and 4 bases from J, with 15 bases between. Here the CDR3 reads CASQSAPPYEQYF. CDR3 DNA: TGTGCCAGCCAGTCGGCACCGCCTTACGAGCAGTACTTC.

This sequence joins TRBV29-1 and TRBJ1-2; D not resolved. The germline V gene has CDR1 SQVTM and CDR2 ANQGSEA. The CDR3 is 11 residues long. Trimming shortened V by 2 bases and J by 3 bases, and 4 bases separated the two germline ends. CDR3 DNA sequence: TGCAGCGTTGAAACCTACTATGGCTACACCTTC. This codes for CSVETYYGYTF.

As DNA, the CDR3 is TGTGCCAGCAGTTACGTTGCGAACACTGAAGCTTTCTTT. Protein sequence: CASSYVANTEAFF. The genes are TRBV6-6 and TRBJ1-1, with D hard to call. Trimming stripped 2 bases from V and 1 base from J, with 5 bases between. Germline values: CDR1 MNHNY, CDR2 SVGAGI (reference sequence). The CDR3 runs to 13 residues.

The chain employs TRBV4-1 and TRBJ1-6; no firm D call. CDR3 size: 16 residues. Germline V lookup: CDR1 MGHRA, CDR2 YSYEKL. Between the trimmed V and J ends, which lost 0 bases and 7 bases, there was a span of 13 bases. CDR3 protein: CASSQEDGRINSPLHF. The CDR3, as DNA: TGCGCCAGCAGCCAAGAAGATGGCAGGATAAATTCACCCCTCCACTTT.

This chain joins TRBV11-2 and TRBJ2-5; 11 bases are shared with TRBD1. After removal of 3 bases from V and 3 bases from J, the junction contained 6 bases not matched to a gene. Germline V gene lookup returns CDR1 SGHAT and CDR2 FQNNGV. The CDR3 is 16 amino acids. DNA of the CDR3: TGTGCCAGCAGCTTGCTGGGACAGGGGGTGGAAGAGACCCAGTACTTC. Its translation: CASSLLGQGVEETQYF. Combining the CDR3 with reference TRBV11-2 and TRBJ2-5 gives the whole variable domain EAGVAQSPRYKIIEKRQSVAFWCNPISGHATLYWYQQILGQGPKLLIQFQNNGVVDDSQLPKDRFSAERLKGVDSTLKIQPAKLEDSAVYLCASSLLGQGVEETQYFGPGTRLLVL.

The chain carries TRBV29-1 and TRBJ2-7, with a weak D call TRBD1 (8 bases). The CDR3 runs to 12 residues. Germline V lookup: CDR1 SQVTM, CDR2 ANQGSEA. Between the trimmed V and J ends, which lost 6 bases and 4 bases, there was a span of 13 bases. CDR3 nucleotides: TGCAGCGTGGGGGGGACAGGATACGAGCAGTACTTC. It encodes CSVGGTGYEQYF.

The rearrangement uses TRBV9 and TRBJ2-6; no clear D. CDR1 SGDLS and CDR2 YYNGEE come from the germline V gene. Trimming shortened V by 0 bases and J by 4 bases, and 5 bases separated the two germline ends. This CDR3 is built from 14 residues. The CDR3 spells CASSVVEGANVLTF. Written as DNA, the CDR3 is TGTGCCAGCAGCGTAGTGGAGGGGGCCAACGTCCTGACTTTC.

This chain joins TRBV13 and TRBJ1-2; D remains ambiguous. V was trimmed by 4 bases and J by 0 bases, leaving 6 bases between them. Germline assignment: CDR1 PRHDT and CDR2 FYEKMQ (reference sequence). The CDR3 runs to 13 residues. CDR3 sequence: CASSSGANYGYTF. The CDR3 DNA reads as TGTGCCAGCAGCTCGGGAGCTAACTATGGCTACACCTTC.

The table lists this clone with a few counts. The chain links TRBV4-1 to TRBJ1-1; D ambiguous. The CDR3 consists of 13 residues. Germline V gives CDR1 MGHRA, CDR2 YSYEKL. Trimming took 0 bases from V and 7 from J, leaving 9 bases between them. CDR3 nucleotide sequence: TGCGCCAGCAGCCAAGATTGGAGGAATGAAGCTTTCTTT. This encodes CASSQDWRNEAFF.

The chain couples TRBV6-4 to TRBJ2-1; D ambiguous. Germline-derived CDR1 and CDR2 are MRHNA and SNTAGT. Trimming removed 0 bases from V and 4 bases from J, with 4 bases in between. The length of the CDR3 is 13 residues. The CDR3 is CASSDSQYNEQFF. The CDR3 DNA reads TGTGCCAGCAGTGACTCTCAATACAATGAGCAGTTCTTC.

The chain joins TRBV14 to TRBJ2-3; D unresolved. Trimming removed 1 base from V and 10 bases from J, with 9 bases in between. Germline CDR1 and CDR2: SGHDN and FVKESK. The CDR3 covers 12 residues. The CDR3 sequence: CASSQAYSPQYF. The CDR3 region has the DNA TGTGCCAGCAGCCAAGCATACTCTCCGCAGTATTTT.

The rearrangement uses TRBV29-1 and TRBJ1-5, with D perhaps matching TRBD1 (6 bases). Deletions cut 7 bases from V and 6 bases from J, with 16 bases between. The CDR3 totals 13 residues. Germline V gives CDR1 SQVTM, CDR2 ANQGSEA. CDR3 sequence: CSARTDWGQPQHF. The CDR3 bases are TGCAGCGCCCGGACAGATTGGGGTCAGCCCCAGCATTTT. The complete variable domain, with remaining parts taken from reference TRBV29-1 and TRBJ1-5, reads SAVISQKPSRDICQRGTSLTIQCQVDSQVTMMFWYRQQPGQSLTLIATANQGSEATYESGFVIDKFPISRPNLTFSTLTVSNMSPEDSSIYLCSARTDWGQPQHFGDGTRLSIL.

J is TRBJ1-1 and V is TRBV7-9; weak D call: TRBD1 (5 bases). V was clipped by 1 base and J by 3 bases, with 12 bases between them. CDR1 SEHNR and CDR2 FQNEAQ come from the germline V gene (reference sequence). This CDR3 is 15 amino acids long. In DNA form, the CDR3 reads TGTGCCAGCAGCTTAGGAAGGGACCGAGACACTGAAGCTTTCTTT. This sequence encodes CASSLGRDRDTEAFF.